This passage covers 25 T cell receptor beta chains from one sample sequenced in a study of response to subunit inactivated influenza vaccine. TCRdb re-derived calls from the RT-PCR reads in MiXCR, one entry per CDR3 protein. Among about 700,000 distinct CDR3 sequences listed, about 14% were seen once. The sample here was PBMCs from blood, taken less than 15 days before vaccination. These TCRs come from a man aged 45 to 65 who received an inactivated influenza vaccine.

The chain joins TRBV12-3 or TRBV12-4 to TRBJ2-5; 12 bases line up with TRBD1. The trim removed 6 bases at V and 7 bases at J, leaving 12 bases unmatched. The CDR3 consists of 16 residues. CDR3 in amino acids: CASSSSGTGGSGTQYF. The CDR3 DNA follows: TGTGCCAGCAGCTCCTCCGGGACAGGGGGCTCAGGGACCCAGTACTTC.

The chain carries TRBV29-1 and TRBJ1-1; 8 positions match TRBD1. This CDR3 is built from 15 residues. Germline V CDR1 and CDR2: SQVTM, ANQGSEA. V gave up 2 bases and J gave up 5 bases; unmatched junction bases: 10. DNA for the CDR3: TGCAGCGTTGAATCGGCAGGGGGCGGTTTTACTGAAGCTTTCTTT. Encoded protein: CSVESAGGGFTEAFF.

This clonotype was seen repeatedly, ten times or more. J is TRBJ1-1 and V is TRBV3-1, with D unresolved. Germline values: CDR1 LGHDT, CDR2 YNNKEL (reference sequence). The germline V and J ends were trimmed by 1 base and 1 base, with 7 bases remaining between them. This CDR3 has 14 residues. Here the CDR3 reads CASSQVPQNTEAFF. CDR3 bases: TGTGCCAGCAGCCAAGTTCCTCAGAACACTGAAGCTTTCTTT.

V gene TRBV6-1 combines with J gene TRBJ1-5, with 7 bases matching TRBD1. The germline gives CDR1 MNHNS, CDR2 SASEGT. Unmatched junction bases numbered 10, after V lost 5 bases and J lost 6 bases. The CDR3 contains 15 residues. The CDR3 sequence is CASSPDRARAQPQHF. CDR3 coding DNA: TGTGCCAGCAGTCCTGACAGGGCTCGGGCTCAGCCCCAGCATTTT.

The rearrangement joins TRBV7-2 to TRBJ2-4; 7 nucleotides align to TRBD2. J lost 6 bases, V lost 1 base, and 6 bases had no gene match. This CDR3 comprises 15 residues. The V gene's germline CDR1 is SGHTA and CDR2 FQGNSA. This CDR3 reads CASSLGGTGGNIQYF. CDR3 nucleotide sequence: TGTGCCAGCAGCTTAGGTGGGACGGGAGGAAACATTCAGTACTTC.

CDR3 amino acids: CASRMAPQGTDTQYF. In DNA form, the CDR3 reads TGTGCCAGCAGGATGGCCCCGCAAGGCACAGATACGCAGTATTTT. The chain carries TRBV7-2 and TRBJ2-3; D call uncertain. The CDR3 spans 15 residues. Germline-derived CDR1 and CDR2 are SGHTA and FQGNSA. V lost 6 bases to trimming and J lost 1 base, with 14 bases between them.

This clonotype was recorded a few times. In nucleotides, the CDR3 is TGCGCCAGCAGCTTAGGGGGCCCTCCCTACGAGCAGTACTTC. Translated, it gives CASSLGGPPYEQYF. The J gene is TRBJ2-7, the V gene TRBV5-1, with 7 bases matching TRBD1. Germline loops: CDR1 SGHRS, CDR2 YFSETQ. V shed 2 bases and J 2 bases; nucleotides not matched to a gene: 4. CDR3 length: 14 residues.

This clonotype has a handful of counts. The chain couples TRBV7-2 to TRBJ2-1, with TRBD2 identical over 9 bases. Germline V gene lookup returns CDR1 SGHTA and CDR2 FQGNSA. The length of the CDR3 is 15 residues. After removal of 1 base from V and 10 bases from J, the junction contained 8 bases not matched to a gene. The chain's CDR3 is CASSLGTSGFREQFF. The CDR3 nucleotides are TGTGCCAGCAGCTTAGGAACTAGCGGGTTCAGGGAGCAGTTCTTC. Together with reference TRBV7-2 and TRBJ2-1, the CDR3 gives the full variable domain: GAGVSQSPSNKVTEKGKDVELRCDPISGHTALYWYRQSLGQGLEFLIYFQGNSAPDKSGLPSDRFSAERTGGSVSTLTIQRTQQEDSAVYLCASSLGTSGFREQFFGPGTRLTVL.

The chain's CDR3 is CASKDRGNQPQHF. The CDR3, as DNA: TGTGCCAGCAAAGACAGGGGCAATCAGCCCCAGCATTTT. J is TRBJ1-5 and V is TRBV6-2 or TRBV6-3; TRBD1 matches at 7 bases. CDR1 MNHEY and CDR2 SVGEGT come from the germline V gene. The CDR3 loop spans 13 amino acids. Trimming removed 7 bases from V and 2 bases from J; junction bases left unmatched: 2.

In its sample, this clonotype was seen a few times. The rearrangement links TRBV12-3 or TRBV12-4 to TRBJ2-7; D remains ambiguous. The CDR3 loop spans 15 amino acids. Trimming took off 6 bases at V and 1 base at J, with 16 bases between the two ends. This chain's CDR3 is CASSKQSSVSYEQYF. In DNA, the CDR3 is TGTGCCAGCAGCAAACAGAGTTCCGTTTCCTACGAGCAGTACTTC.

The gene calls are TRBV12-3 or TRBV12-4 and TRBJ2-7; 8 bases are a match to TRBD2. V lost 5 bases and J lost 4; bases outside the gene matches: 16. The CDR3 contains 17 residues. The CDR3 nucleotides are TGTGCCAGCAGTCCGATCTTCCCAGCGGGAGTATCTTACGAGCAGTACTTC. Protein sequence: CASSPIFPAGVSYEQYF.

This clonotype appeared a few times. J is TRBJ2-1 and V is TRBV12-3 or TRBV12-4; 10 nucleotides align to TRBD1. The CDR3 loop spans 16 amino acids. With V trimmed by 5 bases and J by 3 bases, 7 bases remained unmatched. CDR3 loop: CASSDRGQRLYNEQFF. The CDR3 DNA sequence: TGTGCCAGCAGTGACAGGGGGCAAAGACTCTACAATGAGCAGTTCTTC.

This clonotype was counted between two and nine times. This chain joins TRBV19 and TRBJ1-2; 10 bases match TRBD1. V shed 4 bases and J 7 bases; nucleotides not matched to a gene: 9. Germline V CDR1 and CDR2: LNHDA, SQIVND (reference sequence). This CDR3 spans 15 amino acids. The CDR3 reads CASSTPGTGDRGYTF. CDR3 nucleotide sequence: TGTGCCAGTAGTACCCCGGGGACAGGGGACCGTGGCTACACCTTC.

V and J are TRBV9 and TRBJ1-4; weak D call: TRBD1 (6 bases). Trimming shortened V by 4 bases and J by 4 bases, and 14 bases separated the two germline ends. CDR3 length equals 15 residues. In germline, CDR1 is SGDLS, CDR2 YYNGEE. The CDR3 reads CASSPSGQLNEKLFF. As DNA, the CDR3 is TGTGCCAGCAGCCCCTCGGGACAACTTAATGAAAAACTGTTTTTT. The whole variable domain, filled in from reference TRBV9 and TRBJ1-4, reads DSGVTQTPKHLITATGQRVTLRCSPRSGDLSVYWYQQSLDQGLQFLIQYYNGEERAKGNILERFSAQQFPDLHSELNLSSLELGDSALYFCASSPSGQLNEKLFFGSGTQLSVL.

Many counts were recorded for this clonotype. The V gene is TRBV12-3 or TRBV12-4, the J gene TRBJ2-2; D gene uncertain. Between the trimmed V and J ends, which lost 7 bases and 2 bases, there was a span of 11 bases. The CDR3 sequence is 14 residues long. Written as DNA, the CDR3 is TGTGCCAGCAAAAGACGGATAAACACCGGGGAGCTGTTTTTT. Protein: CASKRRINTGELFF.

This clonotype was picked up many times. The CDR3 DNA sequence: TGTGCCATCAGTGGTCAGCACACAGATACGCAGTATTTT. Translation: CAISGQHTDTQYF. V usage is TRBV10-3 and J usage is TRBJ2-3, with no clear D. There are 13 residues in the CDR3. Germline CDR1 ENHRY, CDR2 SYGVKD. V shed 4 bases and J shed 2 bases, with 7 bases lying between them.

This clonotype has a handful of counts. This chain links TRBV6-5 with TRBJ2-2, with 9 nucleotides matching TRBD2. The V gene end was trimmed by 1 base and the J gene end by 8 bases; junction bases not matched to a gene: 8. The CDR3 runs to 16 residues. Germline lookup yields CDR1 MNHEY and CDR2 SVGAGI. The CDR3 DNA is TGTGCCAGCAGTTACTTATCTAGCGGGATAATAGGGGAGCTGTTTTTT. Translated, it gives CASSYLSSGIIGELFF.

The V call is TRBV4-1, the J call TRBJ1-3; D gene ambiguous. The ends were cut back, 0 bases at V and 0 bases at J, with 12 bases in the middle. The CDR3 consists of 17 residues. CDR1 MGHRA and CDR2 YSYEKL come from the germline V gene. The CDR3 bases are TGCGCCAGCAGCCAAGATAGTACCCAGGCCTCTGGAAACACCATATATTTT. It codes for CASSQDSTQASGNTIYF.

The genes are TRBV19 and TRBJ2-6; either TRBD1 or TRBD2 may supply D (5 bases each). CDR3 length: 21 residues. The germline V gene has CDR1 LNHDA and CDR2 SQIVND (reference sequence). Trimming pared 5 bases from V and 4 bases from J, leaving 30 bases between. The CDR3 nucleotides are TGTGCCAGTAGTGCCCGATCGCCGGGACGGGGTGGAGGACCCGGGGCCAACGTCCTGACTTTC. Translated: CASSARSPGRGGGPGANVLTF.

This clonotype has a handful of counts. This rearrangement joins TRBV18 to TRBJ2-5; D gene uncertain. Germline V gene lookup returns CDR1 KGHSH and CDR2 LQKENI. The CDR3 runs to 14 residues. CDR3 sequence: CTGNSIKGQETQYF. CDR3 bases: TGTACCGGAAACAGCATCAAGGGACAAGAGACCCAGTACTTC.

This clonotype was seen a few times. The chain has TRBV7-2 and TRBJ1-1; D gene uncertain. From germline, CDR1 is SGHTA and CDR2 FQGNSA. The germline V and J ends were trimmed by 1 base and 5 bases, with 11 bases remaining between them. The CDR3 spans 14 residues. CDR3 in DNA: TGTGCCAGCAGCTTAGAATCCCGGGTAACTGAAGCTTTCTTT. It specifies CASSLESRVTEAFF.

A few counts support this clonotype. V is TRBV6-4 and J is TRBJ2-5; D tentatively fits TRBD1 or TRBD2 (5 bases each). CDR1 and CDR2 (germline): MRHNA, SNTAGT. Trimming pared 6 bases from V and 2 bases from J, leaving 16 bases between. The CDR3 has 15 amino acids. The CDR3 sequence: CASSGGRARQETQYF. As DNA, the CDR3 is TGTGCCAGCAGCGGAGGCAGGGCGCGACAAGAGACCCAGTACTTC.

This chain links TRBV20-1 with TRBJ2-2; no definite D call. Germline assignment: CDR1 DFQATT and CDR2 SNEGSKA (reference sequence). V was pared by 4 bases and J by 9 bases, with 18 bases between. CDR3 length: 14 residues. The CDR3 protein is CSAMDPKGHRELFF. DNA of the CDR3: TGCAGTGCTATGGACCCGAAAGGGCACCGGGAGCTGTTTTTT.

The chain carries TRBV20-1 and TRBJ1-1; no definite D call. The CDR3 contains 13 residues. Per germline, CDR1 DFQATT and CDR2 SNEGSKA (reference sequence). V lost 6 bases, J lost 6 bases, and 17 bases lay in between. The CDR3 here is CSARGRALAEAFF. The CDR3 coding sequence is TGCAGTGCCCGAGGCCGGGCCTTGGCTGAAGCTTTCTTT.

The chain combines TRBV5-1 with TRBJ2-7; the D gene is possibly TRBD1 (7 bases). The CDR3 extends over 14 amino acids. The germline V gene has CDR1 SGHRS and CDR2 YFSETQ. Between the trimmed V and J ends, which lost 4 bases and 7 bases, there was a span of 18 bases. The CDR3 region is CASSQQGGTGEQYF. For the CDR3, the DNA is TGCGCCAGCAGCCAGCAGGGGGGAACGGGAGAGCAGTACTTC.